The 25 T cell receptor beta chains presented below share a single source sample, sequenced in a study of OX40 agonist ivuxolimab in advanced cancers. The library was generated by the immunoSEQ multiplex PCR assay. TCRdb limited this immuneACCESS table to in-frame rearrangements with V and J called. A share of clones is missing; checked studies link under half to unresolved V genes, and the rest is unexplained. Counted in this sample were 60,000 to 75,000 clones; 91% of them appeared once. The ten largest clones take up 13% to 15% of the sample. This material consisted of CD4+ or CD8+ T cells sorted from blood, taken in a trial of the OX40 agonist ivuxolimab. The source of these receptors is an adult with an advanced solid tumor such as melanoma, head and neck, liver or kidney cancer.

J is TRBJ1-2 and V is TRBV18; D perhaps matches TRBD1 (5 bases). The CDR3 extends over 13 amino acids. Per the germline V gene, CDR1 is KGHSH and CDR2 is LQKENI. Trimming stripped 1 base from V and 8 bases from J, with 11 bases between. In DNA, the CDR3 is TGTGCCAGCTCACCACGAGGAGGGGACGGCTACACCTTC. It codes for CASSPRGGDGYTF.

This rearrangement joins TRBV25-1 to TRBJ1-3, with D perhaps matching TRBD1 (5 bases). The CDR3 is made up of 14 amino acids. The V end was cut by 3 bases, the J end by 0 bases, with 6 bases between. The V gene's germline CDR1 is MGHDK and CDR2 SYGVNS. The CDR3 region is CASSDRASGNTIYF. In nucleotides, the CDR3 is TGTGCCAGCAGTGACAGGGCCTCTGGAAACACCATATATTTT.

This chain connects TRBV11-3 to TRBJ2-5, with D hard to call. Germline V gene data show CDR1 as SGHNT and CDR2 as YENEEA. V was clipped by 0 bases and J by 4 bases, with 0 bases between them. This CDR3 spans 11 amino acids. The CDR3 DNA follows: TGTGCCAGCAGCTTAGAAGAGACCCAGTACTTC. Its protein product is CASSLEETQYF.

The V call is TRBV7-9, the J call TRBJ1-4; 9 bases fit TRBD1. Germline CDR1 and CDR2: SEHNR and FQNEAQ (reference sequence). The CDR3 spans 19 residues. Unmatched junction bases numbered 12, after V lost 4 bases and J lost 0 bases. For the CDR3, the DNA is TGTGCCAGCAGCTCCGACCGGGACAGGGCCTATGCAACTAATGAAAAACTGTTTTTT. This codes for CASSSDRDRAYATNEKLFF.

The chain recombines TRBV15 with TRBJ2-7; TRBD1 matches 9 bases. Germline V gives CDR1 LNHNV, CDR2 YYDKDF (reference sequence). With V trimmed by 6 bases and J by 3 bases, 6 bases remained unmatched. This CDR3 is built from 14 residues. The CDR3 region is CATRGTGRFYEQYF. CDR3 coding DNA: TGTGCCACCAGGGGGACAGGGAGGTTCTACGAGCAGTACTTC. The complete variable domain, with remaining parts taken from reference TRBV15 and TRBJ2-7, reads DAMVIQNPRYQVTQFGKPVTLSCSQTLNHNVMYWYQQKSSQAPKLLFHYYDKDFNNEADTPDNFQSRRPNTSFCFLDIRSPGLGDTAMYLCATRGTGRFYEQYFGPGTRLTVT.

V and J are TRBV10-2 and TRBJ2-7, with D perhaps TRBD2 (5 bases). Trimming removed 5 bases at V and 3 bases at J, with 5 bases between. The CDR3 spans 11 residues. Germline V CDR1 and CDR2: WSHSY, SAAADI. Written as DNA, the CDR3 is TGCGCCAGCAGTAGCGGCTACGAGCAGTACTTC. Its translation: CASSSGYEQYF.

The chain couples TRBV28 to TRBJ1-5; D uncertain. CDR1 and CDR2 (germline): MDHEN, SYDVKM. V shed 9 bases and J shed 1 base, with 10 bases lying between them. CDR3 length: 13 residues. In DNA, the CDR3 is TGTGCCAGTAGAACAGACAGCAATCAGCCCCAGCATTTT. It codes for CASRTDSNQPQHF.

The rearrangement links TRBV6-6 to TRBJ1-4, with D unclear. Germline CDR1 reads MNHNY; CDR2 reads SVGAGI (reference sequence). V dropped 2 bases and J dropped 5 bases, with 3 bases sitting between them. The CDR3 consists of 12 residues. The CDR3 sequence: CASSYPNEKLFF. The CDR3 DNA is TGTGCCAGCAGTTACCCCAATGAAAAACTGTTTTTT.

V is TRBV6-4 and J is TRBJ1-5; TRBD1 agrees at 7 bases. From germline, CDR1 is MRHNA and CDR2 SNTAGT. V shed 7 bases, J shed 2 bases, and the junction held 20 bases outside the gene matches. The CDR3 is 19 amino acids. CDR3 nucleotide sequence: TGTGCCAGCATCCCTATAGGAACAGGGGAATCGGATGGCAATCAGCCCCAGCATTTT. This encodes CASIPIGTGESDGNQPQHF.

The CDR3 region has the DNA TGTGCCAGCAGCTTTCAAGCAACTAATGAAAAACTGTTTTTT. Translated, it gives CASSFQATNEKLFF. V usage is TRBV5-4 and J usage is TRBJ1-4; D is unclear. Germline CDR1 is SGHNT and CDR2 is YYREEE (reference sequence). V was cut by 2 bases and J by 0 bases, with 5 bases left in between. The CDR3 extends over 14 amino acids. Filled out from reference TRBV5-4 and TRBJ1-4, the complete variable domain reads ETGVTQSPTHLIKTRGQQVTLRCSSQSGHNTVSWYQQALGQGPQFIFQYYREEENGRGNFPPRFSGLQFPNYSSELNVNALELDDSALYLCASSFQATNEKLFFGSGTQLSVL.

This chain connects TRBV10-3 to TRBJ2-5, with D perhaps TRBD2 (5 bases). Germline V lookup: CDR1 ENHRY, CDR2 SYGVKD. CDR3 size: 11 residues. Trimming took 10 bases from V and 5 from J, leaving 11 bases between them. This CDR3 reads CATRAEETQYF. DNA of the CDR3: TGTGCCACGCGGGCTGAGGAGACCCAGTACTTC.

The chain has TRBV5-1 and TRBJ1-4; D is ambiguous. V lost 5 bases and J 4 bases, leaving 18 bases between the germline ends. Looked up from germline, CDR1 is SGHRS and CDR2 is YFSETQ. The length of the CDR3 is 16 residues. The CDR3 reads CASSFGPNQDNEKLFF. The CDR3 nucleotides read TGCGCCAGCAGTTTTGGGCCGAATCAAGATAATGAAAAACTGTTTTTT.

By sample share, this clone is medium-sized. Written as DNA, the CDR3 is TGTGCCAGCAGTTTTGCAGGTCAAGAAGGTTATGGCTACACCTTC. This encodes CASSFAGQEGYGYTF. The rearrangement uses TRBV6-6 and TRBJ1-2, with unresolved D. Germline V gene data show CDR1 as MNHNY and CDR2 as SVGAGI (reference sequence). This CDR3 has 15 amino acids. V shed 4 bases and J shed 5 bases, with 17 bases lying between them.

V and J are TRBV4-1 and TRBJ1-1; 12 nucleotides agree with TRBD1. V was clipped by 4 bases and J by 2 bases; unmatched bases: 11. The V gene's germline CDR1 is MGHRA and CDR2 YSYEKL. The CDR3 covers 18 residues. CDR3 loop: CASSRATGQGAFNTEAFF. The DNA for the CDR3 is TGCGCCAGCAGCCGGGCGACGGGACAGGGGGCGTTTAACACTGAAGCTTTCTTT.

This clone was recorded only once. The chain links TRBV7-9 to TRBJ2-1; D ambiguous. The CDR3 runs to 13 residues. V lost 5 bases and J lost 4, with 9 bases in between. Looked up from germline, CDR1 is SEHNR and CDR2 is FQNEAQ (reference sequence). CDR3: CASSRALYNEQFF. CDR3 bases: TGTGCCAGCAGCCGGGCTTTATACAATGAGCAGTTCTTC.

This sequence joins TRBV5-1 and TRBJ2-1, with TRBD1 identical over 7 bases. The trim removed 4 bases at V and 9 bases at J, leaving 10 bases unmatched. The CDR3 covers 14 residues. Germline V gene sequence: CDR1 SGHRS, CDR2 YFSETQ. The CDR3 protein is CASSRTGWSSEQFF. CDR3 nucleotides: TGCGCCAGCAGCAGGACAGGATGGTCAAGTGAGCAGTTCTTC.

V gene TRBV5-1 combines with J gene TRBJ1-5, with no clear D. In germline, CDR1 is SGHRS, CDR2 YFSETQ. This CDR3 has 16 residues. V was shortened by 0 bases and J by 0 bases, with 10 bases between the two germline ends. CDR3 nucleotides: TGCGCCAGCAGCTTGGGGTCCCAGGATAGCAATCAGCCCCAGCATTTT. Amino acid sequence: CASSLGSQDSNQPQHF.

V and J are TRBV6-6 and TRBJ1-2; 8 bases fit TRBD1. With V trimmed by 6 bases and J by 4 bases, 7 bases remained unmatched. The CDR3 runs 14 residues. CDR1 and CDR2 (germline): MNHNY, SVGAGI (reference sequence). The CDR3 nucleotides read TGTGCCAGCAGCGGACAGGGCAGGAGCTATGGCTACACCTTC. It codes for CASSGQGRSYGYTF.

This chain links TRBV5-4 with TRBJ1-2; D call uncertain. V lost 4 bases, J lost 2 bases, and 12 bases lay in between. Germline CDR1 and CDR2: SGHNT and YYREEE (reference sequence). The CDR3 has 14 amino acids. This CDR3 is CASSNGGVNYGYTF. The CDR3 nucleotides are TGTGCCAGCAGCAACGGTGGGGTGAACTATGGCTACACCTTC. Full variable domain (remainder filled in from reference TRBV5-4 and TRBJ1-2): ETGVTQSPTHLIKTRGQQVTLRCSSQSGHNTVSWYQQALGQGPQFIFQYYREEENGRGNFPPRFSGLQFPNYSSELNVNALELDDSALYLCASSNGGVNYGYTFGSGTRLTVV.

This clone has only one observation. This chain joins TRBV4-3 and TRBJ2-4, with D hard to call. The germline V and J ends were trimmed by 3 bases and 1 base, with 13 bases remaining between them. The germline gives CDR1 LGHNA, CDR2 YSLEER. The CDR3 spans 16 residues. CDR3 sequence: CASSQKGLGAKNIQYF. CDR3 sequence (DNA): TGCGCCAGCAGCCAGAAGGGCCTGGGGGCCAAAAACATTCAGTACTTC.

This rearrangement joins TRBV10-1 to TRBJ2-5; TRBD2 aligns across 8 bases. This CDR3 has 15 residues. V lost 8 bases, J lost 3 bases, and 11 bases stayed unmatched. Germline V lookup: CDR1 WNHNN, CDR2 SYGVQD (reference sequence). CDR3 sequence: CASSARGGLEETQYF. CDR3 coding DNA: TGCGCCAGCTCCGCACGGGGGGGCTTAGAAGAGACCCAGTACTTC.

The genes are TRBV6-1 and TRBJ1-5; weak D call: TRBD1 (6 bases). This CDR3 is 14 amino acids long. V lost 5 bases and J lost 3, with 11 bases in between. CDR1 and CDR2 (germline): MNHNS, SASEGT. CDR3 protein: CASSFGGSNQPQHF. The DNA of the CDR3 is TGTGCCAGCAGTTTTGGGGGCTCCAATCAGCCCCAGCATTTT.

The V gene is TRBV7-6, the J gene TRBJ2-5; D is perhaps TRBD2 (5 bases). Germline lookup yields CDR1 SGHVS and CDR2 FNYEAQ. This CDR3 region has 16 residues. V was clipped by 2 bases and J by 2 bases, with 15 bases between them. CDR3 coding DNA: TGTGCCAGCAGCTTAACCCGGGGTGGTACACAAGAGACCCAGTACTTC. Protein: CASSLTRGGTQETQYF. The full variable domain, rest sourced from reference TRBV7-6 and TRBJ2-5, is GAGVSQSPRYKVTKRGQDVALRCDPISGHVSLYWYRQALGQGPEFLTYFNYEAQQDKSGLPNDRFSAERPEGSISTLTIQRTEQRDSAMYRCASSLTRGGTQETQYFGPGTRLLVL.

This CDR3 reads CATSRAGGYTGELFF. CDR3 nucleotide sequence: TGTGCCACCAGCAGAGCCGGGGGGTACACCGGGGAGCTGTTTTTT. The gene calls are TRBV15 and TRBJ2-2; 7 nucleotides line up with TRBD2. Germline V gene data show CDR1 as LNHNV and CDR2 as YYDKDF (reference sequence). The CDR3 has 15 residues. The junction had 2 bases not matched to a gene; V was cut back by 1 base and J by 3 bases.

The rearrangement joins TRBV25-1 to TRBJ2-1, with TRBD1 as a possible D gene (5 bases). Per germline, CDR1 MGHDK and CDR2 SYGVNS. This CDR3 contains 12 residues. V lost 3 bases and J lost 11, with 11 bases in between. CDR3 bases: TGTGCCAGCAGTGATCAAACAGGAAAGCAGTTCTTC. Translated, it gives CASSDQTGKQFF.